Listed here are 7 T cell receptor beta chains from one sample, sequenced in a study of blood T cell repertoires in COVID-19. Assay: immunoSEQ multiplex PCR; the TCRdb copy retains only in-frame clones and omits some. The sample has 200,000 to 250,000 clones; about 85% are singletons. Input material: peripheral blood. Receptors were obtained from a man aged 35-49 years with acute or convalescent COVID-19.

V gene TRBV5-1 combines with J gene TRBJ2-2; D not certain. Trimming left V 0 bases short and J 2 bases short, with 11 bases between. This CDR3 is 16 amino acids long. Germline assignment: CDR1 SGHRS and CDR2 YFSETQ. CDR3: CASSLEGGINTGELFF. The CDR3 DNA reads TGCGCCAGCAGCTTGGAAGGCGGAATTAACACCGGGGAGCTGTTTTTT. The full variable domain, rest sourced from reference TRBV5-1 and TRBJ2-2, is KAGVTQTPRYLIKTRGQQVTLSCSPISGHRSVSWYQQTPGQGLQFLFEYFSETQRNKGNFPGRFSGRQFSNSRSEMNVSTLELGDSALYLCASSLEGGINTGELFFGEGSRLTVL.

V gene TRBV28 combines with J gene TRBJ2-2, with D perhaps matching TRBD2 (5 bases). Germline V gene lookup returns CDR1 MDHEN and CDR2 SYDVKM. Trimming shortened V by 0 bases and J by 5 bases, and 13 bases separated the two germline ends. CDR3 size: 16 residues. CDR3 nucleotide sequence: TGTGCCAGCAGTTTATGGAGCGGCCTTCGGACCGGGGAGCTGTTTTTT. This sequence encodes CASSLWSGLRTGELFF. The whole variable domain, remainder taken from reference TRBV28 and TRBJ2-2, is DVKVTQSSRYLVKRTGEKVFLECVQDMDHENMFWYRQDPGLGLRLIYFSYDVKMKEKGDIPEGYSVSREKKERFSLILESASTNQTSMYLCASSLWSGLRTGELFFGEGSRLTVL.

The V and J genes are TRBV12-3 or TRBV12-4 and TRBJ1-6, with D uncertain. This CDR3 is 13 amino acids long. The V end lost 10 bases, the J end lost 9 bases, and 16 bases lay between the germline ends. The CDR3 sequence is CATSLTTSSPLHF. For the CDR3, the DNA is TGTGCCACCTCGCTCACTACCTCTTCACCCCTCCACTTT.

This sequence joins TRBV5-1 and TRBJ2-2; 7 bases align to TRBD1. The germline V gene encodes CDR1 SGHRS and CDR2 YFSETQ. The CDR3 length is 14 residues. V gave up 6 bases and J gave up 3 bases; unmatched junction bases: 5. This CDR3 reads CASIGTGDTGELFF. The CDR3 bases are TGCGCCAGCATCGGCACAGGGGACACCGGGGAGCTGTTTTTT.

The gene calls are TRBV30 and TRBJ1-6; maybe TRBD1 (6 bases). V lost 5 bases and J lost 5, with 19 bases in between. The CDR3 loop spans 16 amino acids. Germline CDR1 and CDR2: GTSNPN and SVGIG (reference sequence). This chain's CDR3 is CAWASDRQAHNSPLHF. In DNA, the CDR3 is TGTGCCTGGGCAAGTGATCGACAGGCCCATAATTCACCCCTCCACTTT.

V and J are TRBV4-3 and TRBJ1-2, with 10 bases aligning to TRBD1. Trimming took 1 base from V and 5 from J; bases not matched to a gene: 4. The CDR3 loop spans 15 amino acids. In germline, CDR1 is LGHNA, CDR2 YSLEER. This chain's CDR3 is CASSQATGGGYGYTF. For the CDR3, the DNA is TGCGCCAGCAGCCAAGCGACAGGGGGCGGGTATGGCTACACCTTC.

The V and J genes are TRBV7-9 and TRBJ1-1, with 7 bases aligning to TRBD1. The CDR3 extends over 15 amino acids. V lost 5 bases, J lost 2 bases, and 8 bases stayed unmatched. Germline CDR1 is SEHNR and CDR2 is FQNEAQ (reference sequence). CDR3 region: CASSQQGTANTEAFF. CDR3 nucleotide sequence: TGTGCCAGCAGCCAACAAGGGACAGCTAACACTGAAGCTTTCTTT.